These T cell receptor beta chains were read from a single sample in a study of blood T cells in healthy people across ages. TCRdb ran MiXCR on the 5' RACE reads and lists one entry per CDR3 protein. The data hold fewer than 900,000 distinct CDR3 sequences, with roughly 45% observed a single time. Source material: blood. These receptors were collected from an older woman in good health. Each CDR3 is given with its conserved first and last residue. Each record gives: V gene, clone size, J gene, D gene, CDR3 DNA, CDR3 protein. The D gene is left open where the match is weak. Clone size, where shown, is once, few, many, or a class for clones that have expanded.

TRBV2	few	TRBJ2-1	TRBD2	TGTGCCAGCAGTTACGGACTAGCGGGGGGATACAATGAGCAGTTCTTC	CASSYGLAGGYNEQFF
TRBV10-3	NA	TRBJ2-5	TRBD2	TGTGCCATCTCCGGGACTAGTAAAATGGAGACCCAGTACTTC	CAISGTSKMETQYF
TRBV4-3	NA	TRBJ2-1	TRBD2	TGCGCCAGCAGTCTACTAGCGGGAGGGCCAGATGAGCAGTTCTTC	CASSLLAGGPDEQFF
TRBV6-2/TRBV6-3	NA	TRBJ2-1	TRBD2	TGTGCCAGCAGTTACCGCGCGGGAGGGGCGGAGCAGTTCTTC	CASSYRAGGAEQFF
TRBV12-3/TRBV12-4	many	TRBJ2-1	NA	TGTGCCAGCAGTCCTTTCAATGAGCAGTTCTTC	CASSPFNEQFF
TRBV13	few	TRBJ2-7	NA	TGTGCCAGCAGCTCCAACAGTGGCTACGAGCAGTACTTC	CASSSNSGYEQYF
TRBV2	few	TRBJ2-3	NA	TGTGCCAGCAGCTCGGGGCGGGTGGACACAGATACGCAGTATTTT	CASSSGRVDTDTQYF
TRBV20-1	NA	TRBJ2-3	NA	TGCAGTGCTAGAGCCAGGACAGCCGGAGATACGCAGTATTTT	CSARARTAGDTQYF
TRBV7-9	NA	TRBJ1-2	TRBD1	TGTGCCAGCAGTCAGCCGGGACAGGAGAACTATGGCTACACCTTC	CASSQPGQENYGYTF
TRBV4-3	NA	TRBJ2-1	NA	TGCGCCTGCAGCCAAGATTTAGGGTACAATGAGCAGTTCTTC	CACSQDLGYNEQFF
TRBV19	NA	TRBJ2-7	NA	TGTGCCAGTAGTAGCGGGCCCAGGGAGTCCTACGAGCAGTACTTC	CASSSGPRESYEQYF
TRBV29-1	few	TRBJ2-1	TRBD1	TGCAGCGTTGCCGGGACAGGGCGCTCCTACAATGAGCAGTTCTTC	CSVAGTGRSYNEQFF
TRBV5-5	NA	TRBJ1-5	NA	TGTGCCAGCAGCTTGGACGGTGGCCAGGGAAATCAGCCCCAGCATTTT	CASSLDGGQGNQPQHF
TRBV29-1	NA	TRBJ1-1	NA	TGCAGCGTTGCAGTATCGGGGGTTTCGGGGAACACTGAAGCTTTCTTT	CSVAVSGVSGNTEAFF
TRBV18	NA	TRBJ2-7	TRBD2	TGTGCCAGCTCACTTGGGACTAGCGATGTGGCCGAGCAGTACTTC	CASSLGTSDVAEQYF
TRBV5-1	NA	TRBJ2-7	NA	TGCGCCAGCAGCTTGGAAGTAGGGTCCCTTTACAATGAGCAGTACTTC	CASSLEVGSLYNEQYF
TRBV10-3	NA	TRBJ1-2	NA	TGTGCCATCAGAGACGGACAGCAAGCTAACTATGGCTACACCTTC	CAIRDGQQANYGYTF
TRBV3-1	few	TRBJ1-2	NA	TGTGCCAGCAGCCCTGCCGATCCTAACTATGGCTACACCTTC	CASSPADPNYGYTF
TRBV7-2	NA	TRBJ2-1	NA	TGTGTCAGCAGCCGGGGGTCTAGCTCCTACAATGAGCAGTTCTTC	CVSSRGSSSYNEQFF
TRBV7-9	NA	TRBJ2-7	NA	TGTGCCGGCAGCTTAGAAAGCGGAATCTACGAGCAGTACTTC	CAGSLESGIYEQYF
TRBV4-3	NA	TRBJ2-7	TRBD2	TGCGCCAGCAGCCAAGATCATGGCGGGAGACGCGAGCAGTACTTC	CASSQDHGGRREQYF
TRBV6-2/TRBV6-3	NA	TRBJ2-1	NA	TGTGCCAGCACCTGGGGGTTCTCCTACAATGAGCAGTTCTTC	CASTWGFSYNEQFF
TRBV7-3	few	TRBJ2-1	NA	TGTGCCAGCAGCTTAGGGTGGGCTGACAATGAGCAGTTCTTC	CASSLGWADNEQFF
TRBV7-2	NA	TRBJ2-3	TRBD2	TGTGCCAGCAGCTCATGGACTAGCGGGGGTACATCGTATCCAGATACGCAGTATTTT	CASSSWTSGGTSYPDTQYF
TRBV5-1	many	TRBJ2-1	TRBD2	TGCGCCAGCAGCTTGGAGCGGGGAACCAGCGACAATGAGCAGTTCTTC	CASSLERGTSDNEQFF
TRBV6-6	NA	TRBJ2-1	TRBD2	TGTGTCAGCAGACCGGGGAGGGCCAATGAGCAGTTCTTC	CVSRPGRANEQFF
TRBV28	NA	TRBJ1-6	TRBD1	TGTGCCAGCAGTTTAACAACAGGGGGCCATTCACCCCTCCACTTT	CASSLTTGGHSPLHF
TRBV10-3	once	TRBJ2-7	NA	TGTGTCATCAGTGAGTCACGTTTCAAGGTAGGGCCCTGGGACGAGCAGTACTTC	CVISESRFKVGPWDEQYF
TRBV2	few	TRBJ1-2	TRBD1	TGTGCCAGCAGCCTAGGGACAGGGAGAAGCTACACCTTC	CASSLGTGRSYTF
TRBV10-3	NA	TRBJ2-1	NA	TGTGCCATCGCCCCGGTTGGGGGCTACAATGAGCAGTTCTTC	CAIAPVGGYNEQFF
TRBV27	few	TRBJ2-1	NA	TGTGCCAGCAGTTTTGATAATTCCTACAATGAGCAGTTCTTC	CASSFDNSYNEQFF
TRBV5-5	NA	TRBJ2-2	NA	TGTGCCAGCAGCGCCCAATACACCGGGGAGCTGTTTTTT	CASSAQYTGELFF
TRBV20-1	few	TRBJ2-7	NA	TGCAGTGCCGCCCGGGGTAGCGACTCCTACGAGCAGTACTTC	CSAARGSDSYEQYF
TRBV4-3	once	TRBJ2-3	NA	TGCGCCAGCAGCCAAGATGGAGAGGTCACAGATACGCAGTATTTT	CASSQDGEVTDTQYF
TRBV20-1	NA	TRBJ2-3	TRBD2	TGCAGTACCATAAAGTGGGAGGGAAATACGCAGTATTTT	CSTIKWEGNTQYF
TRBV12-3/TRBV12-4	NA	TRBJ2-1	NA	TGTGCCAGCAGTGTAACTACTAGAAATGAGCAGTTCTTC	CASSVTTRNEQFF
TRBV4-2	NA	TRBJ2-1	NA	TGTGCCAGCAGCCAAGATAGAACCAATGGGCAGTTCTTC	CASSQDRTNGQFF
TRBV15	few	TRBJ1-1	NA	TGTGCCACCAGCAGAGATTTCGGGAACACTGAAGCTTTCTTT	CATSRDFGNTEAFF
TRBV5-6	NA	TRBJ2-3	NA	TGTGCCAGCAGCTTGGGAGTAGCCCTCATCACAGATACGCAGTATTTT	CASSLGVALITDTQYF
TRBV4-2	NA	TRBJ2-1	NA	TGTGCCAGCAGCCAAGAAGGGAGGGGGCGGGGGTACCACAATGAGCAGTTCTTC	CASSQEGRGRGYHNEQFF
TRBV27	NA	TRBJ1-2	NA	TGTGCCAGCAGTTTAGGGGGCAGAGCTGACTATGGCTACACCTTC	CASSLGGRADYGYTF
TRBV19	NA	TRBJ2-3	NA	TGTGCCAGTAGTATCTCTGGGATAAGGACAGATACGCAGTATTTT	CASSISGIRTDTQYF
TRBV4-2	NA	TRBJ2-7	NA	TGTGCCAGCAGCCAAGGGAAGGGGGGGGACTACGAGCAGTACTTC	CASSQGKGGDYEQYF
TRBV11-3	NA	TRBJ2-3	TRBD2	TGTGCCAGCAGCTTAGGACTAGCGGGGGACCATAGCACAGATACGCAGTATTTT	CASSLGLAGDHSTDTQYF
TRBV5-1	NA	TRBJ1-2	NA	TGCGCCAGCAGCCTCGGGGTCCAGAACGACGGCCTCTATGGCTACACCTTC	CASSLGVQNDGLYGYTF
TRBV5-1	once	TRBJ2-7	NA	TGCGCCAGCAGCCCGACGGACAGTTACTACGAGCAGTACTTC	CASSPTDSYYEQYF
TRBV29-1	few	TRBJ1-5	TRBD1	TGCAGCCTAGTGGGGGACAGGGGACAGCCCCAGCATTTT	CSLVGDRGQPQHF
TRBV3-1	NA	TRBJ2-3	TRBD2	TGTGCCAGCAGCCGGAGCGGGGGGGCTGGAGATACGCAGTATTTT	CASSRSGGAGDTQYF
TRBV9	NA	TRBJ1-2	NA	TGTGCCAGCAGCGTCACCTCACTGCTCTTGAGGGGCAACTATGGCTATACCTTC	CASSVTSLLLRGNYGYTF
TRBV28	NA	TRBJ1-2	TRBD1	TGTGCCAGCAGTTTAGTAACAGGGGGCCTTATCGACTATGGCTACACCTTC	CASSLVTGGLIDYGYTF
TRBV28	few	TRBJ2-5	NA	TGTGCCAGCCGGTTGGGGGGAGTACAAGAGACCCAGTACTTC	CASRLGGVQETQYF
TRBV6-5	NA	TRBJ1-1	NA	TGTGCCAGCAGACTAGAGATAAACACTGAAGCTTTCTTT	CASRLEINTEAFF
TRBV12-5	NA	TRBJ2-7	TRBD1	TGTGCTAGTGGTTTGGGGGGACAGGAAGAGGGCTACGAGCAGTACTTC	CASGLGGQEEGYEQYF
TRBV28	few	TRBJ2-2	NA	TGTGCCAGCAAAGGGAGAGTGAGGACCGGGGAGCTGTTTTTT	CASKGRVRTGELFF
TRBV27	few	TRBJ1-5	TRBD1	TGTGCCAGCAGTCTCGGACAGGGAGGGACTCAGCCCCAGCATTTT	CASSLGQGGTQPQHF